The 29 T cell receptor beta chains presented below share a single source sample, sequenced in a study of identical twins. TCRdb re-derived calls from the 5' RACE reads in MiXCR, one entry per CDR3 protein. Among some 560,000 distinct CDR3 sequences listed, more than 9% were seen once. These same records also appear under a second study, on yellow fever vaccine responses in identical twins.

Source material: PBMCs. These receptor sequences come from a woman aged 18 to 35 in good health.

In this sample, this clonotype turned up many times. This chain connects TRBV6-2 or TRBV6-3 to TRBJ2-1; TRBD1 matches 8 bases. Germline V gene lookup returns CDR1 MNHEY and CDR2 SVGEGT. V lost 5 bases, J lost 5 bases, and 14 bases stayed unmatched. CDR3 length: 17 residues. The CDR3 region has the DNA TGTGCCAGCAGTCAGCCCCGTGGCAGGGGGCCGCACAATGAGCAGTTCTTC. Translating gives CASSQPRGRGPHNEQFF.

This clonotype was counted a few times. The chain carries TRBV6-1 and TRBJ1-1, with D unclear. V lost 4 bases and J 1 base, leaving 10 bases between the germline ends. In germline, CDR1 is MNHNS, CDR2 SASEGT. The CDR3 consists of 14 residues. The CDR3 is CASSVGDGNTEAFF. The CDR3 DNA follows: TGTGCCAGCAGTGTCGGTGACGGGAACACTGAAGCTTTCTTT.

This clonotype was counted many times. The V and J genes are TRBV4-3 and TRBJ2-4, with 7 bases matching TRBD2. This CDR3 contains 15 residues. Unmatched junction bases numbered 5, after V lost 0 bases and J lost 6 bases. CDR1 and CDR2 (germline): LGHNA, YSLEER. CDR3 protein: CASSQDREVGNIQYF. In DNA form, the CDR3 reads TGCGCCAGCAGCCAAGACCGGGAGGTCGGAAACATTCAGTACTTC.

This clonotype was seen ten or more times. The CDR3 DNA follows: TGTGCCAGCAGCTTAGCCCAGGGGGGGTTACTGAGGGAGACCCAGTACTTC. It codes for CASSLAQGGLLRETQYF. The chain couples TRBV11-2 to TRBJ2-5, with D perhaps TRBD1 or TRBD2 (7 bases each). V was cut by 1 base and J by 5 bases, with 20 bases left in between. The CDR3 is 17 amino acids. Per germline, CDR1 SGHAT and CDR2 FQNNGV.

The chain carries TRBV20-1 and TRBJ2-7, with 9 nucleotides matching TRBD2. The CDR3 is made up of 15 amino acids. CDR1 DFQATT and CDR2 SNEGSKA come from the germline V gene (reference sequence). J gave up 2 bases and V 1 base, and 6 bases lay outside the gene matches. CDR3 protein: CSARGILAGAYEQYF. The CDR3 DNA sequence: TGCAGTGCTAGAGGCATACTAGCGGGCGCCTACGAGCAGTACTTC.

This clonotype has more than one count but fewer than ten. The V gene is TRBV3-1, the J gene TRBJ2-7, with TRBD2 matching over 7 bases. V gave up 4 bases and J gave up 6 bases; unmatched junction bases: 12. The CDR3 covers 15 residues. Germline V gene data show CDR1 as LGHDT and CDR2 as YNNKEL (reference sequence). For the CDR3, the DNA is TGTGCCAGCAGCCCAGCGGGGACTATGCCTTCCGAGCAGTACTTC. Amino acid sequence: CASSPAGTMPSEQYF.

This clonotype has just a few counts. The gene calls are TRBV29-1 and TRBJ2-1; possibly TRBD1 for D (5 bases). Germline CDR1 reads SQVTM; CDR2 reads ANQGSEA. Trimming shortened V by 7 bases and J by 3 bases, and 16 bases separated the two germline ends. This CDR3 spans 14 amino acids. The CDR3 nucleotides read TGCAGCGCCTCGACAGACCCAGGCTACAATGAGCAGTTCTTC. Translating gives CSASTDPGYNEQFF.

This clonotype has ten or more counts. The chain recombines TRBV7-8 with TRBJ1-5; D is undetermined. Deletions cut 1 base from V and 1 base from J, with 5 bases between. This CDR3 spans 14 amino acids. Germline V lookup: CDR1 SGHVS, CDR2 FQNEAQ. CDR3: CASSLGASNQPQHF. The DNA of the CDR3 is TGTGCCAGCAGCTTAGGCGCGAGCAATCAGCCCCAGCATTTT. Full variable domain (outside the CDR3, taken from reference TRBV7-8 and TRBJ1-5): GAGVSQSPRYKVAKRGQDVALRCDPISGHVSLFWYQQALGQGPEFLTYFQNEAQLDKSGLPSDRFFAERPEGSVSTLKIQRTQQEDSAVYLCASSLGASNQPQHFGDGTRLSIL.

This clonotype was counted a few times. The CDR3 sequence is CASSQEMDYGYTF. In DNA form, the CDR3 reads TGCGCCAGCAGCCAAGAAATGGACTATGGCTACACCTTC. The V gene is TRBV4-1, the J gene TRBJ1-2; D unclear. Germline V gene data show CDR1 as MGHRA and CDR2 as YSYEKL. V was trimmed by 0 bases and J by 3 bases, leaving 5 bases between them. The CDR3 spans 13 residues.

The V call is TRBV24-1, the J call TRBJ1-2, with unresolved D. The CDR3 has 13 amino acids. V was cut by 11 bases and J by 7 bases, with 19 bases left in between. Germline V gene sequence: CDR1 KGHDR, CDR2 SFDVKD. CDR3 bases: TGTGCCAGCCGTTCAAGGGAAGGAAGTGGCTACACCTTC. Encoded protein: CASRSREGSGYTF.

This clonotype was detected only a few times. This rearrangement joins TRBV2 to TRBJ2-7; no definite D call. The CDR3 has 13 residues. Per germline, CDR1 SNHLY and CDR2 FYNNEI. The germline V and J ends were trimmed by 7 bases and 2 bases, with 12 bases remaining between them. The CDR3 sequence: CASKVGLPYEQYF. The CDR3, as DNA: TGTGCCAGCAAGGTAGGGCTTCCCTACGAGCAGTACTTC.

This clonotype was seen ten or more times. The chain recombines TRBV5-1 with TRBJ2-1, with D unresolved. This CDR3 spans 14 amino acids. Germline V gene lookup returns CDR1 SGHRS and CDR2 YFSETQ. Deletions cut 1 base from V and 0 bases from J, with 5 bases between. CDR3 coding DNA: TGCGCCAGCAGCTTGAGTGGCTCCTACAATGAGCAGTTCTTC. This codes for CASSLSGSYNEQFF.

This clonotype was observed at least ten times. DNA of the CDR3: TGTGCCAGCACAAAGCTAGCGGGAGGAAGCAATGAGCAGTTCTTC. Residues: CASTKLAGGSNEQFF. The rearrangement joins TRBV12-3 or TRBV12-4 to TRBJ2-1; 11 nucleotides align to TRBD2. The V gene end was trimmed by 7 bases and the J gene end by 6 bases; junction bases not matched to a gene: 8. This CDR3 contains 15 residues.

This sequence joins TRBV5-5 and TRBJ1-4, with 7 bases matching TRBD1. The CDR3 sequence is 15 residues long. Germline V gene data show CDR1 as SGHKS and CDR2 as YYEKEE (reference sequence). Trimming took 2 bases from V and 10 from J; bases not matched to a gene: 11. The CDR3: CASSFPGQQDVKLFF. The DNA for the CDR3 is TGTGCCAGCAGCTTTCCGGGACAGCAGGATGTAAAACTGTTTTTT.

This clonotype has a handful of counts. The chain employs TRBV20-1 and TRBJ2-1; TRBD1 agrees at 7 bases. Germline V gene sequence: CDR1 DFQATT, CDR2 SNEGSKA (reference sequence). With 5 bases clipped from V and 4 bases from J, the junction kept 11 bases outside the gene matches. There are 15 residues in the CDR3. The CDR3 DNA reads TGCAGTGCTTCACAGGGGTCCTCCATATACAATGAGCAGTTCTTC. This encodes CSASQGSSIYNEQFF.

This chain links TRBV24-1 with TRBJ2-3, with 8 bases fitting TRBD1. V was pared by 4 bases and J by 2 bases, with 7 bases of the junction left unmatched. The length of the CDR3 is 16 residues. The germline CDR1 and CDR2 sequences are KGHDR and SFDVKD. The CDR3 loop is CATSDRRQGNTDTQYF. CDR3 nucleotide sequence: TGTGCCACCAGTGACCGAAGACAGGGGAACACAGATACGCAGTATTTT.

The genes are TRBV11-3 and TRBJ1-5; D not certain. The CDR3 spans 9 residues. Trimming stripped 11 bases from V and 7 bases from J, with 6 bases between. CDR1 is SGHNT, CDR2 YENEEA, per germline. CDR3 sequence reads: CAGVQPQHF. In DNA, the CDR3 is TGTGCCGGTGTACAGCCCCAGCATTTT.

The sample holds many counts of this clonotype. J is TRBJ1-4 and V is TRBV29-1; weak D call: TRBD1 (6 bases). Germline loops: CDR1 SQVTM, CDR2 ANQGSEA. The germline V and J ends were trimmed by 3 bases and 8 bases, with 7 bases remaining between them. CDR3 length: 11 residues. The CDR3 sequence: CSVDQGEKLFF. The CDR3 DNA reads TGCAGCGTTGATCAGGGGGAAAAACTGTTTTTT.

This clonotype was observed a handful of times. The gene calls are TRBV6-6 and TRBJ2-2, with no clear D. The germline gives CDR1 MNHNY, CDR2 SVGAGI (reference sequence). Trimming took off 2 bases at V and 8 bases at J, with 9 bases between the two ends. The CDR3 has 13 residues. CDR3 DNA sequence: TGTGCCAGCAGTTACGCCCCCTCTGGGGAGCTGTTTTTT. Its protein is CASSYAPSGELFF.

This clonotype was seen a few times. One end of the junction does not line up with germline, which may come from a read error. The V gene is TRBV2, the J gene TRBJ2-5; 13 bases are a match to TRBD2. The CDR3 is 18 residues long. The germline V gene encodes CDR1 SNHLY and CDR2 FYNNEI. The CDR3 bases are TGTGCCTGCAGTTCAGTGACTAGCGGGAGGAAGGTGGTAGAGACCCAGTACTTC. Translated: CACSSVTSGRKVVETQYF.

V usage is TRBV6-1 and J usage is TRBJ2-1; TRBD1 matches at 7 bases. This CDR3 contains 14 residues. CDR1 MNHNS and CDR2 SASEGT come from the germline V gene. Losses at the gene ends were 8 bases for V and 4 bases for J; bases not matched to a gene: 8. CDR3 protein: CASRERGQYNEQFF. The CDR3 DNA reads as TGTGCCAGCCGGGAAAGGGGGCAGTACAATGAGCAGTTCTTC.

This chain uses TRBV9 with TRBJ2-3; TRBD2 might be the D (5 bases). From germline, CDR1 is SGDLS and CDR2 YYNGEE. The CDR3 runs to 15 residues. V dropped 3 bases and J dropped 5 bases, with 16 bases sitting between them. CDR3 sequence reads: CASSGTGGGGDTQYF. CDR3 coding DNA: TGTGCCAGCAGCGGGACGGGTGGAGGAGGAGATACGCAGTATTTT.

The chain carries TRBV29-1 and TRBJ2-7; 10 nucleotides agree with TRBD1. The CDR3 runs to 16 residues. V shed 4 bases and J 3 bases; nucleotides not matched to a gene: 12. Germline V lookup: CDR1 SQVTM, CDR2 ANQGSEA. The CDR3 nucleotides are TGCAGCGTTGGGGGCCGGGGGGACAGGGGTTACTACGAGCAGTACTTC. Encoded protein: CSVGGRGDRGYYEQYF.

The table lists this clonotype with a few counts. The rearrangement joins TRBV2 to TRBJ1-1; TRBD1 is a possible D gene (6 bases). Looked up from germline, CDR1 is SNHLY and CDR2 is FYNNEI. This CDR3 contains 13 residues. V was pared by 8 bases and J by 1 base, with 11 bases between. CDR3 coding DNA: TGTGCCAGCTTGGGGGGGCGGAACACTGAAGCTTTCTTT. The encoded protein is CASLGGRNTEAFF.

This chain joins TRBV10-3 and TRBJ2-3; 7 bases fit TRBD1. The CDR3 totals 15 residues. Per germline, CDR1 ENHRY and CDR2 SYGVKD. With V trimmed by 6 bases and J by 5 bases, 11 bases remained unmatched. Written as DNA, the CDR3 is TGTGCCATCAGGATATCGACAGGGAATCGAGATACGCAGTATTTT. Amino acids: CAIRISTGNRDTQYF.

This clonotype has just a few counts. The chain carries TRBV29-1 and TRBJ2-7; the match to TRBD2 covers 10 bases. Losses at the gene ends were 5 bases for V and 0 bases for J; bases not matched to a gene: 4. CDR3 length: 14 amino acids. CDR1 is SQVTM, CDR2 ANQGSEA, per germline. The CDR3 sequence is CSVRRTSGSYEQYF. CDR3 nucleotide sequence: TGCAGCGTTCGACGGACTAGCGGCTCCTACGAGCAGTACTTC.

This clonotype was picked up a small number of times. The J gene is TRBJ2-7, the V gene TRBV29-1, with 11 bases that match TRBD2. J gave up 6 bases and V 6 bases, and 7 bases lay outside the gene matches. CDR1 and CDR2 (germline): SQVTM, ANQGSEA. CDR3 length equals 13 residues. The CDR3 region has the DNA TGCAGCGTAAGACTAGCGGGAATTTTCGAGCAGTACTTC. Amino acids: CSVRLAGIFEQYF.

This clonotype was seen repeatedly, ten times or more. The chain carries TRBV5-1 and TRBJ2-2, with D possibly being TRBD1 (5 bases). The CDR3 extends over 14 amino acids. Trimming removed 4 bases from V and 5 bases from J, with 12 bases in between. CDR1 and CDR2 from the germline V gene are SGHRS and YFSETQ. CDR3 bases: TGCGCCAGCAGCCTAGACAGTGTGACCGGGGAGCTGTTTTTT. Amino acid sequence: CASSLDSVTGELFF.

This clonotype was found a few times. The V call is TRBV5-8, the J call TRBJ1-2; TRBD1 is a possible D gene (5 bases). CDR1 is SGHTS and CDR2 is YDEGEE in the germline V gene. This CDR3 contains 15 residues. The V and J ends lost 0 bases and 6 bases respectively, with 15 bases between them. The CDR3 DNA reads as TGTGCCAGCAGCTTGGACAGGATCGTAGGAAATGGCTACACCTTC. Its translation is CASSLDRIVGNGYTF.